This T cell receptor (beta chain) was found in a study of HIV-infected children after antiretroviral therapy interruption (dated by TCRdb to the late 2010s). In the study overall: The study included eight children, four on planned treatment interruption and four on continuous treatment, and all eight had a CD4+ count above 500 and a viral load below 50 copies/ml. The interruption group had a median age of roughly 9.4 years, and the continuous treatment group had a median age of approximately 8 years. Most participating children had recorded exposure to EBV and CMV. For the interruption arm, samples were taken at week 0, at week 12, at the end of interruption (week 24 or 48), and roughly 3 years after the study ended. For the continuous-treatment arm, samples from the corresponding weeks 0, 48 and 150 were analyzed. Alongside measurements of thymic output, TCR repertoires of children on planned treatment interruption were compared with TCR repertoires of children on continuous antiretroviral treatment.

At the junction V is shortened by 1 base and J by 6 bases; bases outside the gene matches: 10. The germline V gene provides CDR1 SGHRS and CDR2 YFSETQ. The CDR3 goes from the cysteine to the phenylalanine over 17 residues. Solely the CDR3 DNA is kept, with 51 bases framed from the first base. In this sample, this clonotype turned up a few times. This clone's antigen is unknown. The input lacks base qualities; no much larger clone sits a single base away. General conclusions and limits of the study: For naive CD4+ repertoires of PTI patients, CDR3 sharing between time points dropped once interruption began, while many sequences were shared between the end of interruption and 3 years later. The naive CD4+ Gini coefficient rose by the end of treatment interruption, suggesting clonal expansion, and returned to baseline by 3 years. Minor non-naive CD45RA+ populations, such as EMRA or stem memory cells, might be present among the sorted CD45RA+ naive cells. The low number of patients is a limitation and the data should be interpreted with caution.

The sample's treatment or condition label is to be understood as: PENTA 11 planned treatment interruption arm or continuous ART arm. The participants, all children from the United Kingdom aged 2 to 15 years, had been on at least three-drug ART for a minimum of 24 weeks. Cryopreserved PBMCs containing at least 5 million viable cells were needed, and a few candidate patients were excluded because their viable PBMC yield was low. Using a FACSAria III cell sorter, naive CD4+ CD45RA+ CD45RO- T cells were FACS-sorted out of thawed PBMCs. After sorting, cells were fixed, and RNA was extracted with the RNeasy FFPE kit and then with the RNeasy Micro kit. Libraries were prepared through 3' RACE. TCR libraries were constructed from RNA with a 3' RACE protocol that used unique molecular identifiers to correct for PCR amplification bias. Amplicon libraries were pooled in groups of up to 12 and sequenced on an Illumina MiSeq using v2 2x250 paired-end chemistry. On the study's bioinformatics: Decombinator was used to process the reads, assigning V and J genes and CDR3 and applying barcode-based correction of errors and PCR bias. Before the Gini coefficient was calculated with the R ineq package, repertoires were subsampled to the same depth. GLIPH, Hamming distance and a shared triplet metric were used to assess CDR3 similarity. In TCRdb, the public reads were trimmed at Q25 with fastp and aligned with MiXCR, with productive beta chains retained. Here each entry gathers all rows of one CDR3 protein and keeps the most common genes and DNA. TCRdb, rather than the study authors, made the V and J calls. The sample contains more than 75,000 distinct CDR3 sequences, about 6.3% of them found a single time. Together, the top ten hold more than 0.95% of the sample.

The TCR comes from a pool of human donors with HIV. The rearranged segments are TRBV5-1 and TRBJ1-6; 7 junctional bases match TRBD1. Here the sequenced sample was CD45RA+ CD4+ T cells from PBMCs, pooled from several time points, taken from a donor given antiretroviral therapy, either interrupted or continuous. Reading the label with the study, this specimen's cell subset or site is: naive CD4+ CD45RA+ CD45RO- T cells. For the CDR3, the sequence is CASSLTGATFANSPLHF. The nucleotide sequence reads TGCGCCAGCAGCTTGACAGGGGCGACCTTCGCTAATTCACCCCTCCACTTT.